This TCR beta chain was recorded in a study of cytomegalovirus exposure and HLA in healthy donors. Study observations and caveats: The authors later linked a missense DCLRE1C variant to TCR beta V- and J-gene trimming. TCR beta chains numbering some 150 were designated cytomegalovirus-associated. Exclusion as indistinguishable affected some V segments, including TRBV6-2 and TRBV6-3. An observed cluster of highly shared sequence variants was recorded as a likely sequencing artifact.

As for this clone: Its target is unknown.

CDR1 is MDHEN, CDR2 SYDVKM, per germline. The CDR3 consists of 16 residues. The junction had 11 bases not matched to a gene; V was cut back by 3 bases and J by 5 bases. Both 60 Vbeta primers and 13 Jbeta primers went into the PCR. TCRdb's table, derived via immunoSEQ multiplex PCR, lists solely in-frame clones and lacks some. The sample lists about 140,000 clones, around 78% seen once, with 2.5% to 3.5% in the top ten. The chain couples TRBV28 to TRBJ2-5; 8 bases fit TRBD1. The receptor comes from a male donor in good health and CMV-seronegative. The specimen sequenced was PBMCs. The CDR3 region has the DNA TGTGCCAGCAGTTTGAGTGGGGCAGGGGGCCGGGAGACCCAGTACTTC. Translation gives CASSLSGAGGRETQYF.